This T cell receptor beta chain was sequenced in a study of cytomegalovirus exposure and HLA in healthy donors. With 60 Vbeta and 13 Jbeta primers, the PCR was carried out. Measured with immunoSEQ multiplex PCR; TCRdb has only the in-frame clones, and not every one. The sample has 180,000 or so clones; approximately 78% are singletons. Germline V gene sequence: CDR1 LGHNA, CDR2 YNFKEQ. Between the trimmed V and J ends, which lost 4 bases and 3 bases, there was a span of 7 bases. This CDR3 region has 13 residues. This clone is categorized as medium-sized (0.01 to 0.1%). Sequenced: PBMCs. The genes are TRBV4-2 and TRBJ2-1; D may be TRBD2 (6 bases). The receptor's source is a woman between 18 and 29 years old in good health and CMV-seronegative. The CDR3 sequence is CASSPAGYNEQFF. The CDR3 nucleotides read TGTGCCAGCAGCCCAGCGGGCTACAATGAGCAGTTCTTC.